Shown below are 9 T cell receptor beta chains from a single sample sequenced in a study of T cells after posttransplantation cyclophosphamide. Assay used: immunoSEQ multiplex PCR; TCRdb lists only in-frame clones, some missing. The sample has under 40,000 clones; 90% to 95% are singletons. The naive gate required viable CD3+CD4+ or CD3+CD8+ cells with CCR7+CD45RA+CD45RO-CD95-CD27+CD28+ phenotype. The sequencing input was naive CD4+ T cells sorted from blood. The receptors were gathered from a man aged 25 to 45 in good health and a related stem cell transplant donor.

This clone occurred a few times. The CDR3 is CASSSVRGRTGYTF. The CDR3 DNA is TGTGCCAGCAGCTCGGTCAGGGGGCGTACTGGCTACACCTTC. The J gene is TRBJ1-2, the V gene TRBV5-6; 8 bases are shared with TRBD1. Germline CDR1 SGHDT, CDR2 YYEEEE. The ends lost 3 bases at V and 7 bases at J; junction bases unmatched: 8. The length of the CDR3 is 14 residues. The variable domain in full, completed from reference TRBV5-6 and TRBJ1-2, reads DAGVTQSPTHLIKTRGQQVTLRCSPKSGHDTVSWYQQALGQGPQFIFQYYEEEERQRGNFPDRFSGHQFPNYSSELNVNALLLGDSALYLCASSSVRGRTGYTFGSGTRLTVV.

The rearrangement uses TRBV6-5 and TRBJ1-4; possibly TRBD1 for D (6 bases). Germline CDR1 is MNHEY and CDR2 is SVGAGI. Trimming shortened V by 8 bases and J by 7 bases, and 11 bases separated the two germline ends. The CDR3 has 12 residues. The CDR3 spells CASSRGREKLFF. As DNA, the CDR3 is TGTGCCAGCTCCAGGGGACGTGAAAAACTGTTTTTT.

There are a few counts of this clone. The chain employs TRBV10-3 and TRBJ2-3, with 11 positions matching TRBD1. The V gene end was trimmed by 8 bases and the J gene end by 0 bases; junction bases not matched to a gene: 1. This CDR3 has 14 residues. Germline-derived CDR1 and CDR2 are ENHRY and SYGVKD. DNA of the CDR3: TGTGCCATCGGGACAGGGGGGAGCACAGATACGCAGTATTTT. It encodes CAIGTGGSTDTQYF.

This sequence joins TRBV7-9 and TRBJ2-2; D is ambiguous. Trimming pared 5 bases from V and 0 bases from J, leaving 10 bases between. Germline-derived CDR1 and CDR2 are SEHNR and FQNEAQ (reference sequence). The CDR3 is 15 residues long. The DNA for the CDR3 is TGTGCCAGCAGCCCCCGCGCGGCGAACACCGGGGAGCTGTTTTTT. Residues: CASSPRAANTGELFF.

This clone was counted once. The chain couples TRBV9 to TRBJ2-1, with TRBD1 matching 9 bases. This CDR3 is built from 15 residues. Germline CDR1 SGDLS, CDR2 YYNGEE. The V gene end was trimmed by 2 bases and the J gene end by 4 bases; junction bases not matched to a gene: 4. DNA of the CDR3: TGTGCCAGCAGCGTGGGACAGGGAACGTACAATGAGCAGTTCTTC. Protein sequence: CASSVGQGTYNEQFF.

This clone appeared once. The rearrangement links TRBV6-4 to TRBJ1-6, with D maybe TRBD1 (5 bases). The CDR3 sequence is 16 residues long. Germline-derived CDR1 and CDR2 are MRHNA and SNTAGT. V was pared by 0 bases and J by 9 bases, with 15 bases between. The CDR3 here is CASSDSSGADRSPLHF. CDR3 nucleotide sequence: TGTGCCAGCAGTGACTCGAGTGGGGCGGATCGTTCACCCCTCCACTTT.

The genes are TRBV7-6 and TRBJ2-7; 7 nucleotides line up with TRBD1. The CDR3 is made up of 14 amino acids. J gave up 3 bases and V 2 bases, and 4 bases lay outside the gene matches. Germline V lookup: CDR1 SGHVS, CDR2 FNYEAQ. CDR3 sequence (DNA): TGTGCCAGCAGCTTATCCAGGACAGGCTACGAGCAGTACTTC. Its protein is CASSLSRTGYEQYF. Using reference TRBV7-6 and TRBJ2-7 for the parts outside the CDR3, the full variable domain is GAGVSQSPRYKVTKRGQDVALRCDPISGHVSLYWYRQALGQGPEFLTYFNYEAQQDKSGLPNDRFSAERPEGSISTLTIQRTEQRDSAMYRCASSLSRTGYEQYFGPGTRLTVT.

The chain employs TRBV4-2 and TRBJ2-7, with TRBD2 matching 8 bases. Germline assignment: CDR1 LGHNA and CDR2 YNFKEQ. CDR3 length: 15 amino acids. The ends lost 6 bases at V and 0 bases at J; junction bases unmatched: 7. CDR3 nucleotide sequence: TGTGCCAGCAGAGCTTTCGGGACTAGCTCCTACGAGCAGTACTTC. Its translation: CASRAFGTSSYEQYF.

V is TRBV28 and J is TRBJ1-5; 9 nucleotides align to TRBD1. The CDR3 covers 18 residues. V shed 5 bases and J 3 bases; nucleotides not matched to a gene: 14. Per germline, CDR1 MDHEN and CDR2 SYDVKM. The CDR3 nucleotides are TGTGCCAGCAGTCCTAAGAGTCCCGGGACAGGGATCAATCAGCCCCAGCATTTT. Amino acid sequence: CASSPKSPGTGINQPQHF. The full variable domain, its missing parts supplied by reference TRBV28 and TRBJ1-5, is DVKVTQSSRYLVKRTGEKVFLECVQDMDHENMFWYRQDPGLGLRLIYFSYDVKMKEKGDIPEGYSVSREKKERFSLILESASTNQTSMYLCASSPKSPGTGINQPQHFGDGTRLSIL.